The clone carrying this T cell receptor beta chain occurred once. Its antigen is currently unknown. Sequencing was performed with immunoSEQ multiplex PCR; in TCRdb, only in-frame clones are kept and a portion is missing. This sample has around 110,000 clones, with around nine tenths found just once. The data originate from a study of T cell responses to AZD1222 COVID-19 vaccine. Study results and limitations: CD4 TCRs associated with vaccination spanned spike, dominating at 160-218 and 743-854. Among AZD1222 vaccinees, only six were seropositive at baseline.

V was pared by 7 bases and J by 4 bases, with 16 bases between. The CDR3 has 14 residues. Germline V CDR1 and CDR2: SGHTA, FQGNSA. Material: peripheral blood, obtained 28 days after the second AZD1222 dose. The TCR sequence derives from an adult who received the AZD1222 COVID-19 vaccine. This rearrangement joins TRBV7-2 to TRBJ2-5; maybe TRBD2 (6 bases). This CDR3 reads CASIPGGKGETQYF. CDR3 bases: TGTGCCAGCATACCCGGAGGGAAGGGAGAGACCCAGTACTTC.